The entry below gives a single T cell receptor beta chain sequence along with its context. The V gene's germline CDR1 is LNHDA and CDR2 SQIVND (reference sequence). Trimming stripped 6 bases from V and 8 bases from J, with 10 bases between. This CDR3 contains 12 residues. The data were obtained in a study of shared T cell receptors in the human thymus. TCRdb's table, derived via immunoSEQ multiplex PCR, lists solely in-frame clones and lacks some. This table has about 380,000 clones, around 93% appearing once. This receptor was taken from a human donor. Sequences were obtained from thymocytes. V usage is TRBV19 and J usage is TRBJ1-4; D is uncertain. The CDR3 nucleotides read TGTGCCAGTAGCTCCAAGGGCGAAAAACTGTTTTTT. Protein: CASSSKGEKLFF. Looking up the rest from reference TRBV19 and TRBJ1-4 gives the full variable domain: DGGITQSPKYLFRKEGQNVTLSCEQNLNHDAMYWYRQDPGQGLRLIYYSQIVNDFQKGDIAEGYSVSREKKESFPLTVTSAQKNPTAFYLCASSSKGEKLFFGSGTQLSVL.